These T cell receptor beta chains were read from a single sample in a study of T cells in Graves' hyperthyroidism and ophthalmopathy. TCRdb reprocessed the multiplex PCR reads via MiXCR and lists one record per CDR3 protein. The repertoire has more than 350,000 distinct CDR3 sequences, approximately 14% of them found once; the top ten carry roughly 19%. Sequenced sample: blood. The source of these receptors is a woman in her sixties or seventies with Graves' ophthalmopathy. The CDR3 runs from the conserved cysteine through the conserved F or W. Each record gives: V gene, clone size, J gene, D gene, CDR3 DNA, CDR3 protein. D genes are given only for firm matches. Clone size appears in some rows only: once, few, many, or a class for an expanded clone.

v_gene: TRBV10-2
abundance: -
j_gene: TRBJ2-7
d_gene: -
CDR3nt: TGCGCCGTCGAGGGGGGGCCTGGGGAGCAGTACTTC
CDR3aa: CAVEGGPGEQYF

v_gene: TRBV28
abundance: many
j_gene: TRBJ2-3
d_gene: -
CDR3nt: TGTGCCAGCAGCCCCGACAGGAGCACAGATACGCAGTATTTT
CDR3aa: CASSPDRSTDTQYF

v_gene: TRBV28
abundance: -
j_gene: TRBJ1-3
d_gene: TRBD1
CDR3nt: TGTGCCAGCAGTCACAGGGGATTTGGAAACACCATATATTTT
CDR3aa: CASSHRGFGNTIYF

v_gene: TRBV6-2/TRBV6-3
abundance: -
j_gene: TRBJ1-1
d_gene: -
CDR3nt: TGTGCCAGCAGTTACCATTTTTTGGGGACGAACACTGAAGCTTTCTTT
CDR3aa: CASSYHFLGTNTEAFF

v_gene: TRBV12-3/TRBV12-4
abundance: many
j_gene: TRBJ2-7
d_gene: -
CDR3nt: TGTGCCAGCAGCTTTGGGCCTCGCTACGAGCAGTACTTC
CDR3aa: CASSFGPRYEQYF

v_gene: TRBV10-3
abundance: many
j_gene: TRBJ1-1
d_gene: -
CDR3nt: TGTGCCATCAGTGAGCCGAGGGAGTCTGAAGCTTTCTTT
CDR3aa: CAISEPRESEAFF

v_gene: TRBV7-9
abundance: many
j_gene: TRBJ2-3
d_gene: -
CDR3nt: TGTGCCAGCAGCCTCCGCCGGGGACAAAGGACAGATACGCAGTATTTT
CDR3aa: CASSLRRGQRTDTQYF

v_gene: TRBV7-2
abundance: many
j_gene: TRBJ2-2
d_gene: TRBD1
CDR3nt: TGTGCCAGCAGCTTAGCCACAGGGGCGAACACCGGGGAGCTGTTTTTT
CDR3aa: CASSLATGANTGELFF

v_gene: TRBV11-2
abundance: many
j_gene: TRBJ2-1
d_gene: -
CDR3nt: TGTGCCAGCAGCTTAAATGATGAGCAGTTCTTC
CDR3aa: CASSLNDEQFF

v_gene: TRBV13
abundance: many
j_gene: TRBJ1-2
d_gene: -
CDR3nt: TGTGCCAGCAGCTTAGGGGGCCTTGAAGGCTACACCTTC
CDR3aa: CASSLGGLEGYTF

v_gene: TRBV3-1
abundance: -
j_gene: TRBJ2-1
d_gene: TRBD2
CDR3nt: TGTGCCAGCAGCCCCGGTAGGCTAGCGGGCAATGAGCAGTTCTTC
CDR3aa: CASSPGRLAGNEQFF

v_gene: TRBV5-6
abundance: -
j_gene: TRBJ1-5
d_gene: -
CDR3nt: TGTGCCAGCAGCCGGGCCCGGGAGGGGGGTCAGCCCCAGCATTTT
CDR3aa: CASSRAREGGQPQHF

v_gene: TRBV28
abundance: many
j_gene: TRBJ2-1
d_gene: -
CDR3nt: TGTGCCAGCAGTTCCTCCGGGCCCCGAAACAACAATGAGCAGTTCTTC
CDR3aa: CASSSSGPRNNNEQFF

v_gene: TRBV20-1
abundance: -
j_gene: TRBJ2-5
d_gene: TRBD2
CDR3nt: TGCAGTGCTAGAGTGGTAGCGGGAGGAGAGACCCAGTACTTC
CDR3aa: CSARVVAGGETQYF

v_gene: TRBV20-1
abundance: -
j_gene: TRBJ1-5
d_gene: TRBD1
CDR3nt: TGCAGTGCTCCCGGGACAGACTATAGCAATCAGCCCCAGCATTTT
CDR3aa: CSAPGTDYSNQPQHF

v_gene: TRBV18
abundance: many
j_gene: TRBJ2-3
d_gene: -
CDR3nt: TGTGCCAGCTCACCAAGGGAGCCGAGCACAGATACGCAGTATTTT
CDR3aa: CASSPREPSTDTQYF

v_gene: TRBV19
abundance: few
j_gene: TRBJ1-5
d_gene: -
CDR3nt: TGTGCCAGTAGTATCGGCGGCAGGGCCGCTCAGCCCCAGCATTTT
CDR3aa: CASSIGGRAAQPQHF

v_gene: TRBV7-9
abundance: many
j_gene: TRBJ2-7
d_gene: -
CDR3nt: TGTGCCAGCAGCTTATCTATCGGTCACGAGCAGTACTTC
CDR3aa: CASSLSIGHEQYF

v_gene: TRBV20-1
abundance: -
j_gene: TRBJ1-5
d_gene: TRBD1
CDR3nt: TGCAGTTTTGGACAGGGCAATCAGCCCCAGCATTTT
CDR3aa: CSFGQGNQPQHF

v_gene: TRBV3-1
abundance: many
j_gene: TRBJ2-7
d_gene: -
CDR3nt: TGTGCCAGCAGCCGAATCCAATATCTCGAGCAGTACTTC
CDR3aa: CASSRIQYLEQYF

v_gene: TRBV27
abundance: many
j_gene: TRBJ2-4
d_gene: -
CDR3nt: TGTGCCAGCAGTCCCCTAGGGGGTCGGATTCAGTACTTC
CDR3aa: CASSPLGGRIQYF

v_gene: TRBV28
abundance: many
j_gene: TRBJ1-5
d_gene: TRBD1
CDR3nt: TGTGCCAGCAGTTTACTTACAGGGGTAAGTCAGCCCCAGCATTTT
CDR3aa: CASSLLTGVSQPQHF

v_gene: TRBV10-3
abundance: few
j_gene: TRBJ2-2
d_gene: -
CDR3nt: TGTGCCATCAGCCCGCGGGTCGACAGGCCGCACACCGGGGAGCTGTTTTTT
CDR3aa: CAISPRVDRPHTGELFF

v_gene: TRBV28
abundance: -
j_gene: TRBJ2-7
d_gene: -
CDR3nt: TGTGCCAGCAGTAGGGCAGGGACCAGATTCTCCTACGAGCAGTACTTC
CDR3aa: CASSRAGTRFSYEQYF

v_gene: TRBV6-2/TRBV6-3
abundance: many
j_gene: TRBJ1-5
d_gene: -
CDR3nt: TGTGCCAGCAGCCAGGGGAGGCAGCCCCAGCATTTT
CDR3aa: CASSQGRQPQHF

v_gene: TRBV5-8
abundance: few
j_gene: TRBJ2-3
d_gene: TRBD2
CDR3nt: TGTGCCAGCAGCTCTGGACTAGCGCACGGCACAGATACGCAGTATTTT
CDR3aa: CASSSGLAHGTDTQYF

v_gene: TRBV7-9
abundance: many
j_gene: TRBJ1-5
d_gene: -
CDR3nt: TGTGCCAGCTCCGAGGAGCCCAATCAGCCCCAGCATTTT
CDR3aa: CASSEEPNQPQHF

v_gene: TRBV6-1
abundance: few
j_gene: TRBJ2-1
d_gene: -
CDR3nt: TGTGCCAGCAGTCGGGACTCCAACTCCTACAATGAGCAGTTCTTC
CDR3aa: CASSRDSNSYNEQFF

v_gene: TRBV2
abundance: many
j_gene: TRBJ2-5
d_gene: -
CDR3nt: TGTGCCAGCAGTGCCGGGGCCTCGCAGAGAGAGACCCAGTACTTC
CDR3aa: CASSAGASQRETQYF

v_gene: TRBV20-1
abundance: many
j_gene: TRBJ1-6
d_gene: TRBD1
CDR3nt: TGCAGTGCACTCGACCAGGGGGATAATTCACCCCTCCACTTT
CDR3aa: CSALDQGDNSPLHF

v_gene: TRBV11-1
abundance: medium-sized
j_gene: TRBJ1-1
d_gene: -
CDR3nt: TGTGCCAGCAGCCACCGACGACTGGGGACTGAAGCTTTCTTT
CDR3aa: CASSHRRLGTEAFF

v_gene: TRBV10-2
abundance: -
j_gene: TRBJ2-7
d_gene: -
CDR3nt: TGCGCCAGCACCCCGGGGGGCGGCGAGCAGTACTTC
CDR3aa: CASTPGGGEQYF

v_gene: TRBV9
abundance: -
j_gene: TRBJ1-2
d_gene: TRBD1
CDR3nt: TGTGCCAGCAGCGCGGACAGGGGACTTGGCTACACCTTC
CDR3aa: CASSADRGLGYTF

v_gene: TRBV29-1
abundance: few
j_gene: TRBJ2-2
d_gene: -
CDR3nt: TGCAGCGTTTGGACAAACACCGGGGAGCTGTTTTTT
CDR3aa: CSVWTNTGELFF

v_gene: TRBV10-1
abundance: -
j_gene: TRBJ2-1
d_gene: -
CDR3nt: TGCGCCAGCAGTGTAGTAAGGGCAGACAATGAGCAGTTCTTC
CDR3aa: CASSVVRADNEQFF

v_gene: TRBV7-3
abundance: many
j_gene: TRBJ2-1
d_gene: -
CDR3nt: TGTGCCAGCAGCACACTAGGGAGGAGCTCCTACAATGAGCAGTTCTTC
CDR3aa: CASSTLGRSSYNEQFF

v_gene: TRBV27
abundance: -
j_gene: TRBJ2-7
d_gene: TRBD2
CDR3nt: TGTGCCAGCAGTATTAGCGGGAGCATCCCCTACGAGCAGTACTTC
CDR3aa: CASSISGSIPYEQYF

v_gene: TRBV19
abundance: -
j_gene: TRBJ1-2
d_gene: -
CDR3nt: TGTGCCAGTAGTCTCTCGGGGGTGGCTAACTATGGCTACACCTTC
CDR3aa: CASSLSGVANYGYTF

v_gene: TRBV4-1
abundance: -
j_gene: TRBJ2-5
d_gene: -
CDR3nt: TGCGCCAGCAGCTACCGACAGGCCGAGACCCAGTACTTC
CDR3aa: CASSYRQAETQYF

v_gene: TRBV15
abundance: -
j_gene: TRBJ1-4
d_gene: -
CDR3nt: TGTGCCACCAGGTCGGGGCAGGGGACGGAAAAACTGTTTTTT
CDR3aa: CATRSGQGTEKLFF

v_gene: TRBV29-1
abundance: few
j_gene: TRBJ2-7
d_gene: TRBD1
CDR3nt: TGCAGCGTCGTTCGCAGGGGGTACGAGCAGTACTTC
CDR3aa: CSVVRRGYEQYF

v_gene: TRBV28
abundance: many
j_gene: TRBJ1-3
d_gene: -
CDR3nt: TGTGCCAGCAGTTGGGGGGCCCTCTCTGGAAACACCATATATTTT
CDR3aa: CASSWGALSGNTIYF

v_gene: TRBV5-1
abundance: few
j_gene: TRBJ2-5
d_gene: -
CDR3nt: TGCGCCAGCAGCTTGGCCACCTCCCGGGGAGAGACCCAGTACTTC
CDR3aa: CASSLATSRGETQYF

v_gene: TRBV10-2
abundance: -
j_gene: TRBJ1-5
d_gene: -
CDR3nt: TGCGCCAGCAGTGAGTCTAAACTAGGGGCACAGCCCCAGCATTTT
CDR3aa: CASSESKLGAQPQHF

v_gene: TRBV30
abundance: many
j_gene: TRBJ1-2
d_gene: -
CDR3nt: TGTGCCTGGAGTGTCAGAAGGAACTATGGCTACACCTTC
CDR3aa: CAWSVRRNYGYTF

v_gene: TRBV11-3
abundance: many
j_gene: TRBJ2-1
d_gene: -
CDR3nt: TGTGCCAGCAGCCCTAGGAACTCCTACAATGAGCAGTTCTTC
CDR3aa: CASSPRNSYNEQFF

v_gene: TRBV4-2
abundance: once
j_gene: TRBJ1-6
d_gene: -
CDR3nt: TGTGCCAGCAGCCAAGATCCCCCAAGTCGGGAAGTTAATTCACCCCTCCACTTT
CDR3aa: CASSQDPPSREVNSPLHF

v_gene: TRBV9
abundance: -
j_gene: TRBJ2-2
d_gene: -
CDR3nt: TGTGCCAGCAGCGTCAGGTGGCAGGGTAGAGGGGAGAACACCGGGGAGCTGTTTTTT
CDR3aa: CASSVRWQGRGENTGELFF

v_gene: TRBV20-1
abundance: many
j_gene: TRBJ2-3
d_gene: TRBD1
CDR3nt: TGCAGTGCCCGGGACAGGGTGGGGGTTGCGCAGTATTTT
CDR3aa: CSARDRVGVAQYF